This T cell receptor beta chain was found in a study of cytomegalovirus exposure and HLA in healthy donors. On the study more broadly: Previous work identified roughly 110 million unique TCR beta sequences from 150 million to 200 million T cells.

Primers for the PCR totalled 60 Vbeta and 13 Jbeta. The data were produced by immunoSEQ multiplex PCR, yet TCRdb's version contains in-frame clones alone and is incomplete. The sample shows fewer than 200,000 clones, about 80% of them seen only once. The CDR3 is made up of 10 amino acids. The V end was cut by 8 bases, the J end by 6 bases, with 5 bases between. Germline-derived CDR1 and CDR2 are MDHEN and SYDVKM. The sample consisted of PBMCs. The receptor's source is a man aged 25-40 years in good health and CMV-seronegative. V usage is TRBV28 and J usage is TRBJ2-1; D call uncertain. The DNA of the CDR3 is TGTGCCAGCGGCCCCAATGAGCAGTTCTTC. Its protein product is CASGPNEQFF.